This T cell receptor beta chain was found in a study of blood T cell repertoires in COVID-19. Background on the study: The United States, Italy and Spain provided the acute and convalescent COVID-19 samples. Sources were T cells, B-cell-depleted T cells, or PBMCs; the material itself was cDNA or gDNA.

One Seattle source followed patients from active infection through their disease course. As processed by the authors: Amplification of reference gene primers provided the estimated nucleated cell counts. Only in-frame clones appear in the TCRdb table, and some are missing; sequencing was by immunoSEQ multiplex PCR. That table is the source of V, J and clone size, and D and trimming were worked out from the DNA. Counted here are approximately 140,000 clones, around 84% occurring once; the ten biggest clones make up 8% to 9%. The CDR3 contains 15 residues. CDR1 MDHEN and CDR2 SYDVKM come from the germline V gene. V gave up 6 bases and J gave up 5 bases, with 17 bases separating them.

Sequenced: peripheral blood. This chain uses TRBV28 with TRBJ1-5; D gene ambiguous. The receptor was derived from a man under 40 with COVID-19, enrolled during active disease. The CDR3 sequence is CASSRREFGDQPQHF. CDR3 sequence (DNA): TGTGCCAGCAGCAGGAGGGAATTTGGGGATCAGCCCCAGCATTTT.